These T cell receptor beta chains were read from a single sample in a study of radiation and T cells in renal cell carcinoma. Clones were sequenced by immunoSEQ multiplex PCR, and TCRdb holds only the in-frame ones, with some missing. The table lists approximately 18,000 clones, less than 70% of them singletons, with 12% in the top ten. This specimen consisted of tumor tissue, obtained from a patient whose treatment included radiotherapy and nephrectomy. Receptors were obtained from a woman aged 70 to 79 with renal cell carcinoma. The CDR3 runs from the conserved cysteine through the conserved F or W. Fields, in order: CDR3 DNA, CDR3 protein, J gene, D gene, clone size, V gene. The D gene is left open where the match is weak. The listing skips clone size in some rows; elsewhere it reads once, few, many or a size class.

DNA: TGTGCCACGACGGGACAGGGAAACCACGAGCAGTACTTC
CDR3: CATTGQGNHEQYF
J: TRBJ2-7
D: TRBD1
size: once
V: TRBV28

DNA: TGTGCCAGCAGCTTGGTCGGCCCGAACACTGAAGCTTTCTTT
CDR3: CASSLVGPNTEAFF
J: TRBJ1-1
D: .
size: .
V: TRBV4-2

DNA: TGCAGCGTCGGCGAGGGGACACTAGCCAAAAACATTCAGTACTTC
CDR3: CSVGEGTLAKNIQYF
J: TRBJ2-4
D: .
size: .
V: TRBV29-1

DNA: TGTGCCAGCAGCTTGGTTCGGCTAGCGGGGAGGAATGAGCAGTTCTTC
CDR3: CASSLVRLAGRNEQFF
J: TRBJ2-1
D: TRBD2
size: .
V: TRBV5-6

DNA: TGCAGCGCCGAAGGCGGGGGGGAAGGGCAGTTCTTC
CDR3: CSAEGGGEGQFF
J: TRBJ2-1
D: TRBD2
size: .
V: TRBV29-1

DNA: TGTGCTAGTGGTCGGGGTTTGTACCAAGAGACCCAGTACTTC
CDR3: CASGRGLYQETQYF
J: TRBJ2-5
D: .
size: .
V: TRBV12-5

DNA: TGTGCCAGTAGTATAGAGGGTTCTGGGGCCAACGTCCTGACTTTC
CDR3: CASSIEGSGANVLTF
J: TRBJ2-6
D: .
size: .
V: TRBV19

DNA: TGTGCCAGCAGTGAAGTAGCGGAGTCCACAGATACGCAGTATTTT
CDR3: CASSEVAESTDTQYF
J: TRBJ2-3
D: .
size: .
V: TRBV6-4

DNA: TGCGCCAGCAGCTTGGCTAACAGGGCCAGCTATGGCTACACCTTC
CDR3: CASSLANRASYGYTF
J: TRBJ1-2
D: .
size: few
V: TRBV5-1

DNA: TGTGCCAGCAGCCGACATGATCGGGGGGTGTACGAGCAGTACTTC
CDR3: CASSRHDRGVYEQYF
J: TRBJ2-7
D: TRBD2
size: .
V: TRBV7-2

DNA: TGTGCCAGCAGCCCGGAGGACAGGCCCTCCTACGAGCAGTACTTC
CDR3: CASSPEDRPSYEQYF
J: TRBJ2-7
D: TRBD1
size: .
V: TRBV5-8

DNA: TGTGCCAGCAGCCCGCCACCCCCGGGTGCCTTCTACGAGCAGTACTTC
CDR3: CASSPPPPGAFYEQYF
J: TRBJ2-7
D: .
size: .
V: TRBV14

DNA: TGTGCCAGCAGCCAAAGTAATGAGCAGTTCTTC
CDR3: CASSQSNEQFF
J: TRBJ2-1
D: .
size: few
V: TRBV16

DNA: TGTGCCAGCAGTGCATACCCCGATACGCAGTATTTT
CDR3: CASSAYPDTQYF
J: TRBJ2-3
D: .
size: few
V: TRBV27

DNA: TGTGCCAGCAGCACTCCGGGGGGAAACACCATATATTTT
CDR3: CASSTPGGNTIYF
J: TRBJ1-3
D: .
size: .
V: TRBV5-5

DNA: TGTGCCAGCAGCTTAAGTAGCACTGGGGCCAACGTCCTGACTTTC
CDR3: CASSLSSTGANVLTF
J: TRBJ2-6
D: .
size: .
V: TRBV7-3

DNA: TGTGCCAGCAGCTCAGACAGAGCCTCTAATTCACCCCTCCACTTT
CDR3: CASSSDRASNSPLHF
J: TRBJ1-6
D: .
size: .
V: TRBV7-8

DNA: TGTGCCAGCAGCCCACTCCCTGTTCCCAAAAACATTCAGTACTTC
CDR3: CASSPLPVPKNIQYF
J: TRBJ2-4
D: .
size: .
V: TRBV7-3

DNA: TGTGCCAGCATCCGGGACCCGGGGGCTTCCTACAATGAGCAGTTCTTC
CDR3: CASIRDPGASYNEQFF
J: TRBJ2-1
D: .
size: once
V: TRBV2

DNA: TGTGCCAGCAGCTGGCAAGGCGTTGAGCAGTTCTTC
CDR3: CASSWQGVEQFF
J: TRBJ2-1
D: .
size: .
V: TRBV5-4

DNA: TGCGCCAGCAGCTTGGGACCGGACAGTAACACTGAAGCTTTCTTT
CDR3: CASSLGPDSNTEAFF
J: TRBJ1-1
D: .
size: .
V: TRBV5-1

DNA: TGTGCCAGCAGCTTAGGGGGGGCCAACTATGGCTACACCTTC
CDR3: CASSLGGANYGYTF
J: TRBJ1-2
D: .
size: .
V: TRBV7-8

DNA: TGCAGCGTGGGGACAGGGGCTTCGTTATACGGCTACACCTTC
CDR3: CSVGTGASLYGYTF
J: TRBJ1-2
D: TRBD1
size: few
V: TRBV29-1

DNA: TGTGCCAGCAGCTTAATAGCGTACAATGAGCAGTTCTTC
CDR3: CASSLIAYNEQFF
J: TRBJ2-1
D: .
size: .
V: TRBV7-8

DNA: TGTGCCAGCAGCTTGAGGGATGCAGGGGGCGGTGAAAAACTGTTTTTT
CDR3: CASSLRDAGGGEKLFF
J: TRBJ1-4
D: TRBD1
size: few
V: TRBV5-4

DNA: TGCAGCGGTAGTCAGTCTGGAAACACCATATATTTT
CDR3: CSGSQSGNTIYF
J: TRBJ1-3
D: .
size: few
V: TRBV29-1

DNA: TGCGCCAGCAGCATATCCGGGACTAGCGGGGGGTGGTCGGAGACCCAGTACTTC
CDR3: CASSISGTSGGWSETQYF
J: TRBJ2-5
D: TRBD2
size: .
V: TRBV5-1

DNA: TGTGCCTGGAGTGCCCAAGGACAGGGGGGGGAAAAACTGTTTTTT
CDR3: CAWSAQGQGGEKLFF
J: TRBJ1-4
D: TRBD1
size: .
V: TRBV30

DNA: TGTGCCAGCTCACCGGGGCGGGGGTCATATGAAGCTTTCTTT
CDR3: CASSPGRGSYEAFF
J: TRBJ1-1
D: .
size: .
V: TRBV18

DNA: TGTGCCAGCGGGGTCGGGGACACTGAAGCTTTCTTT
CDR3: CASGVGDTEAFF
J: TRBJ1-1
D: .
size: .
V: TRBV6-5

DNA: TGTGCCAGCGGGGAACAGCGGAACACTGAAGCTTTCTTT
CDR3: CASGEQRNTEAFF
J: TRBJ1-1
D: .
size: few
V: TRBV28

DNA: TGCGCCAGCAGCTCACAGGGGGCGAGCACCGGGGAGCTGTTTTTT
CDR3: CASSSQGASTGELFF
J: TRBJ2-2
D: TRBD1
size: few
V: TRBV5-1

DNA: TGTGCCAGCAGCCCGGGACTAGCGGGTTCCACCTACAATGAGCAGTTCTTC
CDR3: CASSPGLAGSTYNEQFF
J: TRBJ2-1
D: TRBD2
size: .
V: TRBV4-2

DNA: TGTGCCAGCGGGAAGGAGGGGTACACTGAAGCTTTCTTT
CDR3: CASGKEGYTEAFF
J: TRBJ1-1
D: .
size: .
V: TRBV2

DNA: TGTGCCAGTAGTATAAGGACGGGGCCCAATCAGCCCCAGCATTTT
CDR3: CASSIRTGPNQPQHF
J: TRBJ1-5
D: .
size: .
V: TRBV19

DNA: TGTGCCAGCAGCGTAGGTGCCCATGGCTACACCTTC
CDR3: CASSVGAHGYTF
J: TRBJ1-2
D: .
size: .
V: TRBV9

DNA: TGTGCCAGCAGTGACACCCGGTCTAGCGCAGACACCGGGGAGCTGTTTTTT
CDR3: CASSDTRSSADTGELFF
J: TRBJ2-2
D: .
size: .
V: TRBV6-4

DNA: TGTGCCAGCAGCTTAGCCGGGGGGTCCTACGAGCAGTACTTC
CDR3: CASSLAGGSYEQYF
J: TRBJ2-7
D: TRBD2
size: .
V: TRBV11-2